The entry below describes one T cell receptor beta chain. Its antigen is currently unknown. TCR cDNA, made by 5'RACE template switching, carried an added universal primer site and UMIs. A single record per CDR3 protein comes from TCRdb applying MiXCR to the 5' RACE reads. The data hold 300,000 to 400,000 distinct CDR3 sequences, with approximately 8% observed a single time. This sample stems from a study of T cells after yellow fever vaccination. Study background: With SMART-Seq v4 Ultra Low Input, the fractions containing low cell numbers were prepared.

V dropped 1 base and J dropped 5 bases, with 14 bases sitting between them. Germline V gene lookup returns CDR1 MNHEY and CDR2 SVGAGI. This CDR3 comprises 16 residues. Study outcomes and limitations: Most primary-vaccination clones recurred post-booster (roughly 96% CD4, about 90% CD8).

The sequencing here drew on PBMCs, taken about 49 days after the first yellow fever vaccination. The TCR was taken from a man aged 18 to 30 who received the YFV17D yellow fever vaccine. This chain joins TRBV6-5 and TRBJ2-2, with D possibly TRBD2 on 6 matching bases. CDR3 nucleotide sequence: TGTGCCAGCAGTTACTATGCAGGAGGGAAGACCGGGGAGCTGTTTTTT. This sequence encodes CASSYYAGGKTGELFF.